The sequence of this T cell receptor beta chain was determined in a study of blood T cell repertoires in COVID-19. Study in general: Spain, Italy and the United States supplied samples that represented acute and convalescent COVID-19. T cells, B-cell-depleted T cells, or PBMCs provided the cDNA or gDNA that served as material.

This CDR3 has 15 residues. V lost 1 base and J lost 5, with 11 bases in between. Per germline, CDR1 LGHNA and CDR2 YNFKEQ. The Seattle patients joined while their infection was active and were tracked longitudinally afterward. In the source study's methods: Quantification of nucleated cells was approximated via reference gene primer amplification. Sequenced by immunoSEQ multiplex PCR; TCRdb stores in-frame clones only, minus some. The V and J calls and the clone size are those of that table, but D and trimming were determined from the DNA. The sample shows about 68,000 clones, nearly 90% of them seen only once.

The TCR comes from a woman aged 45-60 years with COVID-19, enrolled during active disease. The gene calls are TRBV4-2 and TRBJ2-2, with D unclear. The sequenced sample consisted of peripheral blood. The CDR3 DNA follows: TGTGCCAGCAGCCAAGTTGAACGGTCGACCGGGGAGCTGTTTTTT. This translates into CASSQVERSTGELFF.